These 6 T cell receptor beta chains originate from one sample sequenced in a study of blood T cell repertoires in COVID-19. Data came from immunoSEQ multiplex PCR; TCRdb stores just in-frame clones and leaves some out. The table includes around 45,000 clones, 86% detected once. Sequenced input: peripheral blood. These receptors were collected from a man aged 60-69 years with active or convalescent COVID-19.

The chain carries TRBV12-3 or TRBV12-4 and TRBJ1-1; D perhaps matches TRBD1 (6 bases). CDR3 length: 12 residues. Trimming pared 3 bases from V and 11 bases from J, leaving 13 bases between. The CDR3 region has the DNA TGTGCCAGCAGTTTGGTCCCAGGGGAGGCTTTCTTT. It translates to CASSLVPGEAFF.

The chain is built from TRBV6-5 and TRBJ1-1; TRBD1 aligns across 9 bases. Trimming took 6 bases from V and 2 from J; bases not matched to a gene: 7. This CDR3 has 15 residues. Germline lookup yields CDR1 MNHEY and CDR2 SVGAGI. In nucleotides, the CDR3 is TGTGCCAGCAGCAACGGACAGGGGAGAAACACTGAAGCTTTCTTT. Translating it yields CASSNGQGRNTEAFF.

The chain uses TRBV27 and TRBJ1-5; possible D gene TRBD1, 6 bases. Trimming stripped 6 bases from V and 4 bases from J, with 16 bases between. Looked up from germline, CDR1 is MNHEY and CDR2 is SMNVEV (reference sequence). The CDR3 is made up of 15 amino acids. The CDR3: CASSPQGGGNQPQHF. CDR3 coding DNA: TGTGCCAGCAGCCCTCAAGGGGGGGGTAATCAGCCCCAGCATTTT.

V usage is TRBV11-3 and J usage is TRBJ2-5; D perhaps matches TRBD2 (6 bases). Trimming cost V 5 bases and J 5 bases, with 30 bases left between them. The CDR3 loop spans 19 amino acids. CDR1 and CDR2 from the germline V gene are SGHNT and YENEEA. This CDR3 reads CASSALFVERGGIRETQYF. CDR3 nucleotide sequence: TGTGCCAGCAGCGCTCTATTTGTCGAGAGGGGCGGGATTCGGGAGACCCAGTACTTC.

This chain links TRBV6-2 or TRBV6-3 with TRBJ2-2; 10 positions match TRBD2. This CDR3 has 17 residues. Losses at the gene ends were 3 bases for V and 5 bases for J; bases not matched to a gene: 9. Germline CDR1 reads MNHEY; CDR2 reads SVGEGT. The CDR3 DNA reads TGTGCCAGCAGTTATCCCTCGGGACTAGCGATAACCGGGGAGCTGTTTTTT. As protein: CASSYPSGLAITGELFF.

This clone was observed a single time. This sequence joins TRBV6-5 and TRBJ1-1, with 10 bases aligning to TRBD1. The V gene end was trimmed by 5 bases and the J gene end by 3 bases; junction bases not matched to a gene: 3. The CDR3 extends over 14 amino acids. CDR1 and CDR2 (germline): MNHEY, SVGAGI. CDR3 bases: TGTGCCAGCAGTCGGACAGGGGGTGACACTGAAGCTTTCTTT. Translating it yields CASSRTGGDTEAFF.